Here is one TCR beta chain with its context. The sample originates from a study of T cell responses to AZD1222 COVID-19 vaccine. Repertoires were generated with immunoSEQ multiplex PCR, while TCRdb's copy carries only in-frame clones and drops some. The table shows about 130,000 clones, with roughly 88% occurring only once. Germline V gene sequence: CDR1 KGHSH, CDR2 LQKENI. CDR3 size: 14 residues. Trimming took 5 bases from V and 3 from J, leaving 13 bases between them. The rearrangement joins TRBV18 to TRBJ1-1; tentative D call: TRBD1 (5 bases). The TCR was taken from an adult in good health. Specimen: peripheral blood, collected on day 0 of AZD1222 vaccination. CDR3 bases: TGTGCCAGCTCAACCGGGACGGGCTACACTGAAGCTTTCTTT. It is translated as CASSTGTGYTEAFF.